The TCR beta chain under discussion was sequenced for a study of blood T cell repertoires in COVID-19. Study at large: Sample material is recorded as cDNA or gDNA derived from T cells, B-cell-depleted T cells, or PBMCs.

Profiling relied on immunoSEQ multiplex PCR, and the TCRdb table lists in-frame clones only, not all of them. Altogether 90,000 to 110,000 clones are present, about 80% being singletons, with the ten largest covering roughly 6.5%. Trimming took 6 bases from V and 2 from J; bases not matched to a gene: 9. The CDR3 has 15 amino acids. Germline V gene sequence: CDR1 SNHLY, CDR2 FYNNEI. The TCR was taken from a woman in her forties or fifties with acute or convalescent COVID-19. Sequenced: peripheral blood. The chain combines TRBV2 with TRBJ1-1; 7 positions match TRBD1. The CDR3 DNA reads TGTGCCAGCAGAACGATACAGGGGAGTAACACTGAAGCTTTCTTT. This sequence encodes CASRTIQGSNTEAFF.